The next 8 T cell receptor beta chains were all read from a single sample in a study of T cells in Graves' hyperthyroidism and ophthalmopathy. It was RNA transcripts that yielded the amplified TCR beta CDR3 regions. TCR CDR3 underwent first-round RT-PCR with the HTBI primer set. TCRdb reprocessed the multiplex PCR reads with MiXCR, giving one entry per CDR3 protein. There are 600,000 to 650,000 distinct CDR3 sequences in the sample; around 21% occur only once, and 34% lies in the top ten. The sequenced material came from blood. The receptors were gathered from a man aged 30 to 45 with Graves' ophthalmopathy.

There are a few counts of this clonotype. V is TRBV30 and J is TRBJ1-1, with D possibly matching TRBD1 (6 bases). This CDR3 is 14 amino acids long. Deletions cut 4 bases from V and 5 bases from J, with 17 bases between. Germline V gene sequence: CDR1 GTSNPN, CDR2 SVGIG (reference sequence). CDR3 protein: CAWTVGGRGTEAFF. In nucleotides, the CDR3 is TGTGCCTGGACCGTAGGGGGTCGAGGGACTGAAGCTTTCTTT. The variable domain in full, completed from reference TRBV30 and TRBJ1-1, reads SQTIHQWPATLVQPVGSPLSLECTVEGTSNPNLYWYRQAAGRGLQLLFYSVGIGQISSEVPQNLSASRPQDRQFILSSKKLLLSDSGFYLCAWTVGGRGTEAFFGQGTRLTVV.

The rearrangement links TRBV7-2 to TRBJ1-3; a possible D gene is TRBD1 (5 bases). Trimming removed 5 bases at V and 7 bases at J, with 12 bases between. Germline CDR1 and CDR2: SGHTA and FQGNSA. CDR3 length equals 13 residues. The chain's CDR3 is CASSRGGANTIYF. The CDR3 DNA is TGTGCCAGCAGCCGTGGCGGGGCTAACACCATATATTTT.

In its sample, this clonotype was seen many times. The chain uses TRBV7-9 and TRBJ2-7, with D possibly matching TRBD2 (6 bases). CDR3 length equals 14 residues. Germline CDR1 is SEHNR and CDR2 is FQNEAQ (reference sequence). V was clipped by 4 bases and J by 2 bases, with 12 bases between them. CDR3 nucleotides: TGTGCCAGCAGCTCATTAGCGGATGCCTACGAGCAGTACTTC. Protein product: CASSSLADAYEQYF.

This chain uses TRBV6-9 with TRBJ2-2; 8 bases match TRBD2. This CDR3 contains 15 residues. CDR1 MNHGY and CDR2 SVAAGI come from the germline V gene. V lost 6 bases and J lost 3; bases outside the gene matches: 6. CDR3 protein: CASRYGRADTGELFF. CDR3 DNA: TGTGCCAGCAGATACGGGAGGGCTGACACCGGGGAGCTGTTTTTT.

The CDR3 region is CASSRRPGLAGVQNNEQFF. The CDR3 nucleotides read TGTGCCAGTAGTAGGCGTCCAGGACTAGCGGGAGTTCAAAACAATGAGCAGTTCTTC. J is TRBJ2-1 and V is TRBV19; 13 bases align to TRBD2. V shed 4 bases, J shed 5 bases, and the junction held 14 bases outside the gene matches. The CDR3 has 19 residues. The germline gives CDR1 LNHDA, CDR2 SQIVND (reference sequence).

This clonotype was recorded at least ten times. The V and J genes are TRBV27 and TRBJ1-2; D ambiguous. This CDR3 spans 14 amino acids. Deletions cut 0 bases from V and 0 bases from J, with 5 bases between. Per germline, CDR1 MNHEY and CDR2 SMNVEV (reference sequence). CDR3 residues: CASSLSPANYGYTF. The DNA for the CDR3 is TGTGCCAGCAGTTTATCTCCAGCTAACTATGGCTACACCTTC.

The table lists this clonotype with many counts. The chain has TRBV30 and TRBJ1-5; D is unresolved. V dropped 2 bases and J dropped 4 bases, with 9 bases sitting between them. Germline CDR1 reads GTSNPN; CDR2 reads SVGIG (reference sequence). The CDR3 has 13 residues. In nucleotides, the CDR3 is TGTGCCTGGAGTCCTCAGGCTAATCAGCCCCAGCATTTT. Translation gives CAWSPQANQPQHF.

The rearrangement uses TRBV6-1 and TRBJ2-7; 14 bases match TRBD2. V lost 7 bases and J lost 4; bases outside the gene matches: 12. CDR3 length: 17 amino acids. From germline, CDR1 is MNHNS and CDR2 SASEGT. The DNA of the CDR3 is TGTGCCAGCACCCCCGGAAAGGGACTAGCGGGAGTTTACGAGCAGTACTTC. Its translation is CASTPGKGLAGVYEQYF.